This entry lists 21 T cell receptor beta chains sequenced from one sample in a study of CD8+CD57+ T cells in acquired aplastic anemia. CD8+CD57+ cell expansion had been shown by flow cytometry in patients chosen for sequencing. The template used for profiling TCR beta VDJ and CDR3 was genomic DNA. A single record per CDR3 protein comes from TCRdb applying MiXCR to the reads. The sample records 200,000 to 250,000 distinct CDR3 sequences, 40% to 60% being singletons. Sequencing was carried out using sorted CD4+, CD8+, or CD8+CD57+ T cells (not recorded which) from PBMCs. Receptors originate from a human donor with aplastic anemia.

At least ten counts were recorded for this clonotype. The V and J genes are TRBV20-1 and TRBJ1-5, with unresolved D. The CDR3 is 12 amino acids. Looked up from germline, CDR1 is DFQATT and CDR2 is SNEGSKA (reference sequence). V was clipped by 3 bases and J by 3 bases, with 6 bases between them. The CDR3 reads CSASLHNQPQHF. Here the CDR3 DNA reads TGCAGTGCTAGCCTACACAATCAGCCCCAGCATTTT.

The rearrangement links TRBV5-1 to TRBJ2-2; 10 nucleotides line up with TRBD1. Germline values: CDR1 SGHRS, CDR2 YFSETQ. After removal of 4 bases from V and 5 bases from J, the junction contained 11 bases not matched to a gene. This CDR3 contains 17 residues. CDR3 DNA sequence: TGCGCCAGCAGCGTGGGGACAGGGGTAGGCGTGACCGGGGAGCTGTTTTTT. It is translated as CASSVGTGVGVTGELFF.

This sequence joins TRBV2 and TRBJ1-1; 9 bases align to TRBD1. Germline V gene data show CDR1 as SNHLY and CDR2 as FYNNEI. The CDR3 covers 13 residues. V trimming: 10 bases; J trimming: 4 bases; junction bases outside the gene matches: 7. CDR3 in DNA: TGTGCCACCGGACAGGGGATGATCACTGAAGCTTTCTTT. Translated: CATGQGMITEAFF. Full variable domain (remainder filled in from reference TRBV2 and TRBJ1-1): EPEVTQTPSHQVTQMGQEVILRCVPISNHLYFYWYRQILGQKVEFLVSFYNNEISEKSEIFDDQFSVERPDGSNFTLKIRSTKLEDSAMYFCATGQGMITEAFFGQGTRLTVV.

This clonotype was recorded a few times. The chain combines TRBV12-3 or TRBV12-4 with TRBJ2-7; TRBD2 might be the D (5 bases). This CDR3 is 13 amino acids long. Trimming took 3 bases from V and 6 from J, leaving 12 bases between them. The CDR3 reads CASSFNAGIEQYF. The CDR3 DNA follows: TGTGCCAGCAGTTTTAACGCGGGCATCGAGCAGTACTTC.

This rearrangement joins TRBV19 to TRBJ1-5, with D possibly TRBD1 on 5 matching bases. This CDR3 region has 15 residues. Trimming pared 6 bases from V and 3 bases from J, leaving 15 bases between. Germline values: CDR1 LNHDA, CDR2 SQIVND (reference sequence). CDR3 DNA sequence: TGTGCCAGTAGGCCGGGGGGGTCCAACAATCAGCCCCAGCATTTT. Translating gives CASRPGGSNNQPQHF.

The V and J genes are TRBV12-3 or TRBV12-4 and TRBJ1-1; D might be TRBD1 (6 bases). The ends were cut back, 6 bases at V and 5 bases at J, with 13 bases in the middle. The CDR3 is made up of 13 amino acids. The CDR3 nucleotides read TGTGCCAGCAGCCAAACAGGGCGAACTGAAGCTTTCTTT. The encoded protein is CASSQTGRTEAFF.

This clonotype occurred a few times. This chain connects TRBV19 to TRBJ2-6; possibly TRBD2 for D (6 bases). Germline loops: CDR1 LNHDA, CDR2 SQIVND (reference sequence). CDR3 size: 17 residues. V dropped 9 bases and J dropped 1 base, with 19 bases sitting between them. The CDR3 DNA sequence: TGTGCCAGCTCACCACAGATCGGGGGTTCTGGGGCCAACGTCCTGACTTTC. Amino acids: CASSPQIGGSGANVLTF.

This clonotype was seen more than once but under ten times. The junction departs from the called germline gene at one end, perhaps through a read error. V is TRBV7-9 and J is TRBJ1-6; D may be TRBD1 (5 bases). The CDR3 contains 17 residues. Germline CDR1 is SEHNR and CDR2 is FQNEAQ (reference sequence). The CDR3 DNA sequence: TGCGCCAGCAGCCAGGACATCTTGGGCCCCACCAATTCACCCCTCCACTTT. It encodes CASSQDILGPTNSPLHF.

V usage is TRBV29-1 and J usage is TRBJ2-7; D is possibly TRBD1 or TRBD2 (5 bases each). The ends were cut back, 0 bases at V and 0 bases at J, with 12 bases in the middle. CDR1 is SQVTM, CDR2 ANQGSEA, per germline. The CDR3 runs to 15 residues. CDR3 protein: CSVEDVGVFSYEQYF. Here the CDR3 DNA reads TGCAGCGTTGAAGATGTGGGGGTTTTCTCCTACGAGCAGTACTTC.

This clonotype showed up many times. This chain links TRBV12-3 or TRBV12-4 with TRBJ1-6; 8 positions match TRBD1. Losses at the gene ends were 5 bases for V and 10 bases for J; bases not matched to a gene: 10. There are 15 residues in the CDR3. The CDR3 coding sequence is TGTGCCAGCAGTCCGGGACAGGCCGGCCTCTCACCCCTCCACTTT. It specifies CASSPGQAGLSPLHF.

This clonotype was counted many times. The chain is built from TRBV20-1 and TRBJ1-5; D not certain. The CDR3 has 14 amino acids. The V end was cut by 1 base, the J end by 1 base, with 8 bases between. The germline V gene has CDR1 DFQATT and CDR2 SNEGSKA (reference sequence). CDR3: CSARGPDSNQPQHF. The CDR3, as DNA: TGCAGTGCTAGAGGGCCGGACAGCAATCAGCCCCAGCATTTT.

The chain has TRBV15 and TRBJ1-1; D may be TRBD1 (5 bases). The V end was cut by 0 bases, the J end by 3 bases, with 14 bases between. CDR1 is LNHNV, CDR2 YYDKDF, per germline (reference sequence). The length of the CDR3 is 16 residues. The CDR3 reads CATSRDRGWGDTEAFF. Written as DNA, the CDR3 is TGTGCCACCAGCAGAGACCGGGGATGGGGGGACACTGAAGCTTTCTTT.

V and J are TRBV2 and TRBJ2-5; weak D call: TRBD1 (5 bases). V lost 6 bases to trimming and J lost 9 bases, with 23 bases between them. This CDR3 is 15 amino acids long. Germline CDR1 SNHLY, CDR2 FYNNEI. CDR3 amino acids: CASRMGQGPNQPQYF. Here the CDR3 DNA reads TGTGCCAGCAGAATGGGGCAGGGCCCCAATCAGCCCCAGTACTTC.

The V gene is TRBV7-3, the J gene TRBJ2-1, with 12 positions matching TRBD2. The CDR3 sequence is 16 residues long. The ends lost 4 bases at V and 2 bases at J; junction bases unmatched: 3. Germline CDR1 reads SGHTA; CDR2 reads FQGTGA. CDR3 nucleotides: TGTGCCAGCAGCTATCGGACTAGCGGGGCCTACAATGAGCAGTTCTTC. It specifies CASSYRTSGAYNEQFF.

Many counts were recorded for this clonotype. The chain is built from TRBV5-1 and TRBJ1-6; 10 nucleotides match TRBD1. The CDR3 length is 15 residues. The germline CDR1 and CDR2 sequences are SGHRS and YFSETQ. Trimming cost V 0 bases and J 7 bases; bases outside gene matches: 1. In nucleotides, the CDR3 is TGCGCCAGCAGCTTGGCGGGACAGGGGAATTCACCCCTCCACTTT. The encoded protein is CASSLAGQGNSPLHF.

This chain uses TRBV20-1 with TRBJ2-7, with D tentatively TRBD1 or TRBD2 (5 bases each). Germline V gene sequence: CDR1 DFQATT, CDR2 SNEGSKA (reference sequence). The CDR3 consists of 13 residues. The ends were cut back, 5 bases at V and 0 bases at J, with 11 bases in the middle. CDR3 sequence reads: CSAPRDPSYEQYF. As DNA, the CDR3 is TGCAGTGCTCCCCGGGACCCCTCCTACGAGCAGTACTTC.

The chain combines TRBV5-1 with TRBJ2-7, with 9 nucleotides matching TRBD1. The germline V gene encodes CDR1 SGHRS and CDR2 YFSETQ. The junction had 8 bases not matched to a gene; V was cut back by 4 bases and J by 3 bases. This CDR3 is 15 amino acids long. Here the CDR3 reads CASSEMGQGVYEQYF. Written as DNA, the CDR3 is TGCGCCAGCAGCGAAATGGGACAGGGAGTCTACGAGCAGTACTTC.

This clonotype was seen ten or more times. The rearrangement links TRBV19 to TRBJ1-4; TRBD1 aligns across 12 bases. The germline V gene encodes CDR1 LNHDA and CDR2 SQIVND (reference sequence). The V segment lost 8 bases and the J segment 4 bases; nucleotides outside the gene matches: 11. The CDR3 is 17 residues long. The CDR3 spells CASLPGTGGWNNEKLFF. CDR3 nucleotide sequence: TGTGCCAGTCTACCCGGGACAGGGGGCTGGAATAATGAAAAACTGTTTTTT.

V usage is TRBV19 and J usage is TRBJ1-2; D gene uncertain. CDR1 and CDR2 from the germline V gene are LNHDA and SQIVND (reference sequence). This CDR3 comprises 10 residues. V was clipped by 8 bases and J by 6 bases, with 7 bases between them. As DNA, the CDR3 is TGTGCCAGTTACGCAGATGGCTACACCTTC. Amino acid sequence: CASYADGYTF.

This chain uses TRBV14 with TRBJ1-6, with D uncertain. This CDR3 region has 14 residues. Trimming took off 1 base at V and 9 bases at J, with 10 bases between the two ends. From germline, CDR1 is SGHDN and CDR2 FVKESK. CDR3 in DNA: TGTGCCAGCAGCCAAGGATACGTGGGTTCACCCCTCCACTTT. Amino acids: CASSQGYVGSPLHF.

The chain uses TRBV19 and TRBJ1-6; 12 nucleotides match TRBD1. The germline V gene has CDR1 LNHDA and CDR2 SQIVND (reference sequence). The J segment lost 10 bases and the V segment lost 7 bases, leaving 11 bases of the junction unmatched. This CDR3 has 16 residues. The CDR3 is CASIQNRDRGHSPLHF. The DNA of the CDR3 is TGTGCCAGTATTCAAAACCGGGACAGGGGGCACTCACCCCTCCACTTT.